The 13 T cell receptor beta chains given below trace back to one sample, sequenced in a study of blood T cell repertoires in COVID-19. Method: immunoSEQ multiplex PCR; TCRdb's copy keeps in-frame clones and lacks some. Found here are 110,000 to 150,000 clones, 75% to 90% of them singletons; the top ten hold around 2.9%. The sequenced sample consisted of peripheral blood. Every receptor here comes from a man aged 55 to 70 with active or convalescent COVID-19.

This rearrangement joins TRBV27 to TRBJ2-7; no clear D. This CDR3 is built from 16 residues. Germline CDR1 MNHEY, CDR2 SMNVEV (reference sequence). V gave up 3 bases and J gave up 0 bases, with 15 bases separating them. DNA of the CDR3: TGTGCCAGCAGTTTCCCCTCTGACAAGAGCTCCTACGAGCAGTACTTC. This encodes CASSFPSDKSSYEQYF.

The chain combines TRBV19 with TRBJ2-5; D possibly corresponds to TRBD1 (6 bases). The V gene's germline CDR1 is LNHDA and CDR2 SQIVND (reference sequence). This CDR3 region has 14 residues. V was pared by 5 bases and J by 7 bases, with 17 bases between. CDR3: CASSPPGDKGTQYF. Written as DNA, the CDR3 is TGTGCCAGTAGTCCCCCCGGGGACAAAGGGACCCAGTACTTC.

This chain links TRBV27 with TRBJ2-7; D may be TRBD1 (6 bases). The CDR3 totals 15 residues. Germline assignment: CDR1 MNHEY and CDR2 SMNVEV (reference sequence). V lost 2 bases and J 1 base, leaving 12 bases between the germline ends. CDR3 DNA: TGTGCCAGCAGTTTAAGCCAGGGGCCATCCTACGAGCAGTACTTC. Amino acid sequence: CASSLSQGPSYEQYF.

The CDR3 here is CATSDRARPTDTQYF. In DNA form, the CDR3 reads TGTGCCACCAGTGACCGAGCGCGACCGACAGATACGCAGTATTTT. The rearrangement uses TRBV24-1 and TRBJ2-3; D unclear. CDR3 length: 15 amino acids. V was trimmed by 4 bases and J by 3 bases, leaving 13 bases between them. Looked up from germline, CDR1 is KGHDR and CDR2 is SFDVKD.

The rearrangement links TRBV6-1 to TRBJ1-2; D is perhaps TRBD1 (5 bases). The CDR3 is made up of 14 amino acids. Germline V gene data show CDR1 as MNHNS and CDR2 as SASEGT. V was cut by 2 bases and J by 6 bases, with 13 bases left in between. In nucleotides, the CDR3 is TGTGCCAGCAGTGAACGGGCAGGGACTAATGGCTACACCTTC. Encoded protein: CASSERAGTNGYTF.

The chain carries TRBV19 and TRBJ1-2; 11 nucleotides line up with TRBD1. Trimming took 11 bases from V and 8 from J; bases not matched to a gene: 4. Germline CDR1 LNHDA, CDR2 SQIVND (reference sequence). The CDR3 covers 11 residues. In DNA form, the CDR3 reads TGTGCCGGGGGACAGGGGGGCGGCTACACCTTC. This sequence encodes CAGGQGGGYTF.

The CDR3 here is CASSQDSLNSGRAGANVLTF. The CDR3 coding sequence is TGTGCCAGCAGCCAAGATTCCCTAAATAGCGGGAGGGCTGGGGCCAACGTCCTGACTTTC. The gene calls are TRBV3-1 (or the pseudogene TRBV3-2) and TRBJ2-6; TRBD2 agrees at 11 bases. This CDR3 spans 20 amino acids. Losses at the gene ends were 0 bases for V and 2 bases for J; bases not matched to a gene: 9. CDR1 and CDR2 from the germline V gene are LGHDT and YNNKEL (reference sequence).

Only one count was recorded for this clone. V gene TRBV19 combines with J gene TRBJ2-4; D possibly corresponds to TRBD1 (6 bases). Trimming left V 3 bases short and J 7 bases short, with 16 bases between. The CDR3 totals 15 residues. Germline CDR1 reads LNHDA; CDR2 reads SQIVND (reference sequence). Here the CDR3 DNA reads TGTGCCAGTAGTATCCCCAGGGGAGATAGGAACATTCAGTACTTC. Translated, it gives CASSIPRGDRNIQYF. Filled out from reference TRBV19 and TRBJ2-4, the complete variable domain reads DGGITQSPKYLFRKEGQNVTLSCEQNLNHDAMYWYRQDPGQGLRLIYYSQIVNDFQKGDIAEGYSVSREKKESFPLTVTSAQKNPTAFYLCASSIPRGDRNIQYFGAGTRLSVL.

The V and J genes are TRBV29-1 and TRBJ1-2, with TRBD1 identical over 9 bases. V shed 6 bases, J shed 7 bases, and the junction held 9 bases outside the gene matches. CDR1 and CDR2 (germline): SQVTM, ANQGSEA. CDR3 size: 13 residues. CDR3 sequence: CSVTGTGRSGYTF. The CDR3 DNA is TGCAGCGTGACCGGGACAGGGCGAAGTGGCTACACCTTC.

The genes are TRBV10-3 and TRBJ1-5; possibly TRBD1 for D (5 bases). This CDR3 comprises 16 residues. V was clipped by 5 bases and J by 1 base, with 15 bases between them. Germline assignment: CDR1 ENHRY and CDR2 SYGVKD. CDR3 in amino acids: CAISSVGGGSNQPQHF. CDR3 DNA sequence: TGTGCCATCAGTTCCGTTGGGGGGGGAAGCAATCAGCCCCAGCATTTT.

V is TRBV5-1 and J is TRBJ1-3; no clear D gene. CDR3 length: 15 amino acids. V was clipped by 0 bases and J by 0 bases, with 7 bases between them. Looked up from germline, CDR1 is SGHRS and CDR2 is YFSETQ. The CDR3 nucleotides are TGCGCCAGCAGCTTGGACGGAGCCTCTGGAAACACCATATATTTT. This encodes CASSLDGASGNTIYF.

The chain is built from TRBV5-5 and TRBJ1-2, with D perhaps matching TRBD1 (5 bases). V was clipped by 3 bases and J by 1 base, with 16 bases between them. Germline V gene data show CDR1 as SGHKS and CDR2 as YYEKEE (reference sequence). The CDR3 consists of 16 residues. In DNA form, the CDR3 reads TGTGCCAGCAGCTCCTCTAGGGGTGCCTTTAACTATGGCTACACCTTC. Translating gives CASSSSRGAFNYGYTF.

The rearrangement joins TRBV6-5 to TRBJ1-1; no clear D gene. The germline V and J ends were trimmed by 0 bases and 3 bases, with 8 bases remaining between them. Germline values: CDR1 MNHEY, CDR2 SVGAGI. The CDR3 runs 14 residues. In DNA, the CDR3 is TGTGCCAGCAGTTACTCGAGTTATGACACTGAAGCTTTCTTT. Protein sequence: CASSYSSYDTEAFF.